This T cell receptor (beta chain) comes out of a study of T cells after yellow fever vaccination. Study results and limitations: Overall, a small share of clonotypes was seen in both CD4 and CD8 compartments.

With V trimmed by 2 bases and J by 2 bases, 7 bases remained unmatched. This CDR3 contains 17 residues. From germline, CDR1 is MNHEY and CDR2 SVGAGI. Using its own MiXCR run on the 5' RACE reads, TCRdb lists one record per CDR3 protein. The table lists 50,000 or so distinct CDR3 sequences, 6.6% of them singletons. The chain uses TRBV6-5 and TRBJ2-1, with TRBD2 matching over 9 bases. This specimen was CD8+ T cells not binding an NS4B(214-222) dextramer, sorted from PBMCs, taken 45 days after the first yellow fever vaccination. This sequence was found in a man aged 18 to 29 who received the YFV17D yellow fever vaccine. CDR3 sequence: CASSYQSGGIAYNEQFF. In nucleotides, the CDR3 is TGTGCCAGCAGTTACCAAAGCGGGGGGATCGCCTACAATGAGCAGTTCTTC.